This TCR beta chain was captured in a study of T cell responses to AZD1222 COVID-19 vaccine. About the research overall: The analysis combined second doses at about 4 or about 12 weeks.

CDR1 LNHDA and CDR2 SQIVND come from the germline V gene (reference sequence). After removal of 5 bases from V and 6 bases from J, the junction contained 9 bases not matched to a gene. The CDR3 runs 14 residues. Only in-frame clones appear in the TCRdb table, and some are missing; sequencing was by immunoSEQ multiplex PCR. The sample consists of 120,000 to 150,000 clones, just over 90% of them appearing once. The clonotype originates from an adult in good health. The source material was peripheral blood, sampled on day 0 of AZD1222 vaccination. The J gene is TRBJ1-2, the V gene TRBV19; 7 bases agree with TRBD1. CDR3 DNA sequence: TGTGCCAGTAGTTTGGACAGGTTTGTCGATGGCTACACCTTC. This sequence encodes CASSLDRFVDGYTF.